Sequencing of this TCR beta chain was carried out in a study of read filtering for tumor transcriptome and immune sequencing. Across the study: Among patients, some 17 were male and some 15 female, aged roughly 40 to 90 (mean about 72). By R-ISS, stages I, II and III held about 8, 16 and 7 patients. RNA-seq yielded only roughly 75 to 1273 TCR reads, IR-seq about 4.05 to 11 million. Overall study results and limits: Correlation between methods rose after single-read clonotypes were removed.

The CDR3 runs 14 residues. The germline V gene has CDR1 MNHNS and CDR2 SASEGT. The J segment lost 3 bases and the V segment lost 8 bases, leaving 9 bases of the junction unmatched. This clonotype was detected ten times or more. Its antigen remains unknown. The library was built from about 400 ng RNA with molecular barcoded adaptors for alpha/delta and beta/gamma chains. In TCRdb, the reads were re-called with MiXCR into one record per CDR3 protein. The data show fewer than 100,000 distinct CDR3 sequences, 12% seen once. The chain couples TRBV6-1 to TRBJ2-7, with 8 bases fitting TRBD1. The sequenced sample consisted of a population of CD138-negative cells sorted from bone marrow. This TCR came from a donor over 35 with multiple myeloma. The CDR3 here is CASGRQGNYYEQYF. DNA of the CDR3: TGTGCCAGCGGGCGACAGGGGAATTACTACGAGCAGTACTTC.